Sequencing of this T cell receptor (beta chain) was carried out in a study of blood T cell repertoires in COVID-19 (dated by TCRdb to 2018 to 2020). Study-level background: The collaborator samples originated in the United States, Italy and Spain and spanned the acute and convalescent phases of COVID-19. The material from the prospective study consisted of cDNA or gDNA derived from T cells, B-cell-depleted T cells, or PBMCs. Subjects who had been exposed to COVID-19, were actively infected with it, or had recovered from it provided the deeply sampled blood TCRbeta repertoires that made up the dataset. The repertoires were released in a freely available public database meant as a resource for research on the immune response to SARS-CoV-2. The samples were drawn from two sources: the first 160 participants of the ongoing ImmuneRACE study, and 950 to 1,500 subjects contributed by 6 global collaborators. Sample metadata almost always included a de-identified subject ID, COVID-19 status, age in years and sex. Where available, HLA class I and class II types were obtained from metadata supplied by the sample provider rather than from assay-based typing.

TCRbeta CDR3 regions were amplified from genomic DNA using the immunoSEQ Assay, a bias-controlled multiplex PCR. The paper's processing steps were these. Within the assay, amplification of reference gene primers was used to estimate how many nucleated cells each sample contained. To quantify the absolute abundance of each unique TCRbeta CDR3 rearrangement, sequence reads were collapsed and filtered. For each sample, productive Simpson clonality was calculated by taking the square root of Simpson's diversity index across productive rearrangements. Here the immuneACCESS table is served through TCRdb, limited to in-frame sequences with V and J called. Missing clones are a known gap in these copies; in checked studies unresolved V genes cover under half, and the rest lacks a known reason. That table is the source of V, J and clone size, and D and trimming were worked out from the DNA. The sample profile shows 95,000 to 150,000 clones; roughly 82% of them were found once. The top ten constitute roughly an eighth of the sample.

On this clone itself: Its antigen is currently not known. The record has no base qualities; no much larger clone is one base away.

Broader findings and caveats from the paper: The quantity of clinical and demographic metadata differed by source and by participant and was supplied without curation.

Looking up the germline V gene yields CDR1 KGHSH and CDR2 LQKENI. The CDR3 sequence holds 15 residues, the cysteine and phenylalanine included. Just CDR3 DNA is preserved here, 45 bases in frame from base 1. Trimming takes 8 bases off V and 3 bases off J; junction bases not matched to a gene: 7. Each collaborating institution followed its own protocols to collect whole blood in K2EDTA tubes. For TCRbeta analysis, collaborators shipped samples in one of three forms: frozen whole blood, isolated PBMCs, or DNA extracted from either of those sample types. The chain was built from TRBV18 and TRBJ2-6; 7 bases in between match TRBD1. What was sequenced was peripheral blood. The source is a human donor in a cohort sampled during active COVID-19. The DNA reads TGTGCCAGCGCAAGACAGGGTGATGGGGCCAACGTCCTGACTTTC. It translates as CASARQGDGANVLTF.